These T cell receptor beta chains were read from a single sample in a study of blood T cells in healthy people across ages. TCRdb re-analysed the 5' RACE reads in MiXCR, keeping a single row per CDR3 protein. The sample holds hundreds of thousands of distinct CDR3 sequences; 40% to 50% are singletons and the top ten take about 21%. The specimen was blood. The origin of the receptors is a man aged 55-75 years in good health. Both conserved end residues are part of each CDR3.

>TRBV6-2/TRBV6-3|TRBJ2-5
CASSPLAGVETQYF
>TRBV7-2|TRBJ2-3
CASSFHRDSPDTDTQYF
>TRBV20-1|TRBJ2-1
CSARGTSGGRSYNEQFF
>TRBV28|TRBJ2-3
CASISGGGTDTQYF
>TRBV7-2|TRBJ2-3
CASSLGPLTSTDTQYF
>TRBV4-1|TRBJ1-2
CASSPLAYGYGYTF
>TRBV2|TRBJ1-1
CASSGGDGTEAFF
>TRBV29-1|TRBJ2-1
CSVGGTTYNEQFF
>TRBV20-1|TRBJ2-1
CSAGLGPPTNEQFF
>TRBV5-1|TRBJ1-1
CASSWGTGGTEAFF
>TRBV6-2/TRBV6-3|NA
CASSPTVETQYF
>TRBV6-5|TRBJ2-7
CASSTWTSGGTEQYF
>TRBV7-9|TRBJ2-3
CASFPTEETHTDTQYF
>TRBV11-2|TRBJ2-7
CASSPGEGRVGYEQYF
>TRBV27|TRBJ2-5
CASSKGLLRQETQYF
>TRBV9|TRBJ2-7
CASSVSSGGAHEQYF
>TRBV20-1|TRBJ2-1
CSARRLEGEMDERFF
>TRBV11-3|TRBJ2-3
CASSQGLAEADTQYF
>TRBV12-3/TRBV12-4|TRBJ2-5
CASRPRGNLQETQYF
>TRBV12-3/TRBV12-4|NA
CASSLMAGQGYEQYF
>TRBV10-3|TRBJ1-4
CAISGQGAPGEKLFF
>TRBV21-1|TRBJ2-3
CAGGVLDTQYF
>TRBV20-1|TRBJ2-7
CSASLVAIEQYF
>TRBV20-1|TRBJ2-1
CSARDIERGAEYNEQFF
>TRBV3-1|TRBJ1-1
CASSQDLLRGTTEAFF
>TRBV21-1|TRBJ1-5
CASSSRQGTRGQPQHF
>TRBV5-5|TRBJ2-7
CASSLAASLLYEQYF
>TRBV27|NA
CASSSTRSGGTYYEQYF
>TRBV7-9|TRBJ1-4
CASSLGVKEANEKLFF
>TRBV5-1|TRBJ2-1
CASSLDVGQDHNEQFF
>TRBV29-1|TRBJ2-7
CSATASSSYEQYF
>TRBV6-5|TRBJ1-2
CASSYSTRINYGYTF
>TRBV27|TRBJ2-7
CASGLFGEQYF
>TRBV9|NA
CASSVGTSGGQRETQYF
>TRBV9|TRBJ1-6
CASSGGTDSYNSPLHF
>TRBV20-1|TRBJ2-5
CSAYQGGETQYF
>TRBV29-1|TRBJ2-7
CSVEVRGGGEQYF
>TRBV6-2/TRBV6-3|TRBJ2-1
CASSPPPYWGQFF
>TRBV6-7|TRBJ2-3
CASSYLRGPDTQYF
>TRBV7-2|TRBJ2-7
CASSLVLYEQYF
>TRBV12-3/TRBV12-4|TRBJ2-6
CASTPGGLVSGANVLTF
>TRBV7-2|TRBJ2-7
CASSPCSSYEQYF
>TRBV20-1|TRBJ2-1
CSANPMQGLAGRTSYNEQFF
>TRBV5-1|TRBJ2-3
CASGPGRPSTDTQYF
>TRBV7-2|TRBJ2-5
CASSRWRGGDAWETQYF
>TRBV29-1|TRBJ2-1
CSVGQGLVFEQFF
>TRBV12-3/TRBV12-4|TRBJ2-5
CAGSWAGGRETQYF
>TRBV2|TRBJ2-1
CASITGVSYNEQFF
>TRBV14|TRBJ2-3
CASSEEWGIADTQYF
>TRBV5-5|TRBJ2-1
CASSFTRTSRTYEQFF
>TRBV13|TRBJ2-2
CASSLRWSGELFF
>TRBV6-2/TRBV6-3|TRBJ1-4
CASSPLDRLNEKLFF
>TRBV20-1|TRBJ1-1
CSARAEQTWTFF
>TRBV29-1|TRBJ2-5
CSVPGRGGNQETQYF
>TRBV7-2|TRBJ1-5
CASSFGTGVTNQPQHF
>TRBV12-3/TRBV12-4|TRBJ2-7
CASSSYLEQYF
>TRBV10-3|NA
CAISIRGRETQYF
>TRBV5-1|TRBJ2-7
CASSRGLNPLQGRAYAYEQYF
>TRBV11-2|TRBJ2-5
CASSLAGGLWDEQYF